This is a list of T cell receptor beta chains from one sample in a study of neurological immune-mediated disorders. TCRdb recomputed calls from the 5' RACE reads with MiXCR, one row per CDR3 protein. This sample has fewer than 85,000 distinct CDR3 sequences, with 5% to 5.5% found just once. Sequencing input: PBMCs. The receptors derive from a woman in her twenties or thirties with multiple sclerosis. The conserved cysteine and the conserved F or W are not part of the CDR3 here.

j_call v_call cdr3_aa
TRBJ2-6 TRBV7-8 ASSHDRRPSSGANVLT
TRBJ2-1 TRBV28 ASSTRLAVESYNEQF
TRBJ1-5 TRBV6-5 ASSYSSYQPQH
TRBJ2-1 TRBV5-1 ASEAADWGGYNEQF
TRBJ1-1 TRBV9 ASSVEGRMNTEAF
TRBJ2-7 TRBV2 ATGTGYEQY
TRBJ2-2 TRBV12-3/TRBV12-4 AILARGRGVNTGELF
TRBJ2-2 TRBV15 ATSRGTSGRAVPGELF
TRBJ2-6 TRBV9 ASSARTGASSGANVLT
TRBJ2-3 TRBV5-1 ASSMGQGSTDTQY
TRBJ1-1 TRBV10-2 ASNPYKISAEAF
TRBJ2-2 TRBV19 ASSRRGSRTGELF
TRBJ2-1 TRBV5-5 ASISRGSYNEQF
TRBJ2-1 TRBV9 ASSVGEQF
TRBJ2-3 TRBV20-1 SAPGTSRGLTDTQY
TRBJ2-1 TRBV10-1 ASSEGSRSYNEQF
TRBJ2-1 TRBV6-1 ASSRGDSQNEQF
TRBJ2-7 TRBV7-2 ASSLMGGSQAYEQY
TRBJ1-2 TRBV27 ASSSDRYGYT
TRBJ1-2 TRBV5-5 ASSWGLDYGYT
TRBJ2-7 TRBV5-1 ASSQGTSGFGEQY
TRBJ1-2 TRBV20-1 SARDQTVYGYT
TRBJ2-3 TRBV20-1 SARGRYKTLSTDTQY
TRBJ2-2 TRBV11-2 ATAGQYTGELF
TRBJ2-3 TRBV11-2 ASSLYASVSTDTQY
TRBJ1-1 TRBV5-1 ASSLAGQQVNTEAF
TRBJ2-2 TRBV5-1 ASSFGARDRDTGELF
TRBJ2-1 TRBV11-2 ASSPAPGQGSYNEQF
TRBJ1-2 TRBV6-5 ASSSWDREGYGYT
TRBJ2-3 TRBV6-1 ASSELTGNPY
TRBJ2-2 TRBV12-3/TRBV12-4 ASSPSTGELF
TRBJ2-2 TRBV5-1 ASSLPREGGFWDTGELF
TRBJ2-3 TRBV20-1 SARDGVRGSDTQY
TRBJ1-1 TRBV30 AWSGSQGWTEAF
TRBJ1-2 TRBV24-1 ATSHGNYGYT
TRBJ2-7 TRBV20-1 SAWEGGGSKEQY
TRBJ2-5 TRBV20-1 SARDPRKQETQY
TRBJ2-1 TRBV9 ASSALAGQYNEQF
TRBJ2-6 TRBV25-1 ASSDWVSGANVLT
TRBJ2-7 TRBV5-1 ASSLGDRSSYEQY